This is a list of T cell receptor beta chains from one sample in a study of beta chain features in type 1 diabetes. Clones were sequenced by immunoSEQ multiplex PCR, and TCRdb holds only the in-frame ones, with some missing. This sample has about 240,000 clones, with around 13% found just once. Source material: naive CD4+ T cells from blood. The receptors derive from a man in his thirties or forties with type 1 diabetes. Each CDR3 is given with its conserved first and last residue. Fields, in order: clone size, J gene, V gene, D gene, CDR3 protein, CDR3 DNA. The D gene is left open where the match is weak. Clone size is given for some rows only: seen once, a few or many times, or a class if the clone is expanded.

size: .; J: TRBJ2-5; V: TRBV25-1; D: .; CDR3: CASSEGGRPQETQYF; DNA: TGTGCCAGCAGTGAAGGAGGGCGTCCCCAAGAGACCCAGTACTTC
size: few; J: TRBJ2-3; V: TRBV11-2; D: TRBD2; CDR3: CASRDKAGLNTDTQYF; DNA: TGTGCCAGCAGAGATAAAGCGGGACTCAACACAGATACGCAGTATTTT
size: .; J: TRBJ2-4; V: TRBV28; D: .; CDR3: CASSPLGAPGDIQYF; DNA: TGTGCCAGCAGTCCGCTTGGCGCCCCCGGGGACATTCAGTACTTC
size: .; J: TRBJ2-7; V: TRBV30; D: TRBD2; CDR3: CAWRKLAGAYEQYF; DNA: TGTGCCTGGAGGAAACTAGCGGGCGCATACGAGCAGTACTTC
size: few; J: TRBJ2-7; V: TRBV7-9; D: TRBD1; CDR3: CASSLAWDSYEQYF; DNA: TGTGCCAGCAGCTTAGCGTGGGACAGCTACGAGCAGTACTTC
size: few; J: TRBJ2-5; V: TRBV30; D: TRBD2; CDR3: CAWSTGTSGGQETQYF; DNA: TGTGCCTGGAGTACCGGGACTAGCGGGGGCCAAGAGACCCAGTACTTC
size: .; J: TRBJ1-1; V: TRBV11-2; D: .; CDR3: CASSLRVDTEAFF; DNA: TGTGCCAGCAGCTTACGGGTGGACACTGAAGCTTTCTTT
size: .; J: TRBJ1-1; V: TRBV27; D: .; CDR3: CASSRGGTEAFF; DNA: TGTGCCAGCAGTCGGGGAGGCACTGAAGCTTTCTTT
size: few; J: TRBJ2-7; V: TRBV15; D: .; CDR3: CATSRTRTEPYEQYF; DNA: TGTGCCACCAGCCGTACCAGGACTGAGCCCTACGAGCAGTACTTC
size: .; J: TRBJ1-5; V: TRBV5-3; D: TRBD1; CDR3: CARSPGQVNQPQHF; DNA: TGTGCCAGAAGCCCTGGACAGGTGAATCAGCCCCAGCATTTT
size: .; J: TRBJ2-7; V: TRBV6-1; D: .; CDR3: CASSERGYEQYF; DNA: TGTGCCAGCAGTGAAAGGGGGTACGAGCAGTACTTC
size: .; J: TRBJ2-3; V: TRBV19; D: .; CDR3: CASSEQGSTDTQYF; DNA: TGTGCCAGTAGTGAACAGGGAAGCACAGATACGCAGTATTTT
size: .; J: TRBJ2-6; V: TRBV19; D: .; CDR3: CASRQLEASGANVLTF; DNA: TGTGCCAGTAGACAACTAGAGGCTTCTGGGGCCAACGTCCTGACTTTC
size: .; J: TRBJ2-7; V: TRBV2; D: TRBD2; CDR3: CASSDAGGSYEQYF; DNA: TGTGCCAGCAGTGACGCGGGGGGCTCCTACGAGCAGTACTTC
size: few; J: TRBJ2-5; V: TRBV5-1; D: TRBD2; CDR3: CASSRTGTSEETQYF; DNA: TGCGCCAGCAGCCGGACCGGGACTAGCGAGGAGACCCAGTACTTC
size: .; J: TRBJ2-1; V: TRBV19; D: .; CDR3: CASSIGSRALVDEQFF; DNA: TGTGCCAGTAGTATAGGAAGCAGGGCTTTAGTCGATGAGCAGTTCTTC
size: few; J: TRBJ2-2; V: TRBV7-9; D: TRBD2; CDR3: CASTSGSGTGELFF; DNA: TGTGCCAGCACAAGCGGGAGTGGTACCGGGGAGCTGTTTTTT
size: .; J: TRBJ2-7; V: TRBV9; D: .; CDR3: CASSASPRDEQYF; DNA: TGTGCCAGCAGCGCCTCACCCCGGGACGAGCAGTACTTC
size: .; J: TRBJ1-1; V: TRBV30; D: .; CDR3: CAWSVRRGNTEAFF; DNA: TGTGCCTGGAGTGTGCGCAGGGGGAACACTGAAGCTTTCTTT
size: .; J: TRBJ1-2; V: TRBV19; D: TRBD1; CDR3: CATAQGGGYTF; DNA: TGTGCCACTGCCCAGGGGGGTGGCTACACCTTC
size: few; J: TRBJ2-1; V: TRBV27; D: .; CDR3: CASSQQPYNEQFF; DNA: TGTGCCAGCAGTCAACAGCCATACAATGAGCAGTTCTTC
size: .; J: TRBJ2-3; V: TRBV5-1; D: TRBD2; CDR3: CASSGGGSTDTQYF; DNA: TGCGCCAGCAGCGGGGGGGGTAGCACAGATACGCAGTATTTT
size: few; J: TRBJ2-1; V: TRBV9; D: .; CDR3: CASSVRQGGNNEQFF; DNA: TGTGCCAGCAGCGTCAGACAGGGAGGAAACAATGAGCAGTTCTTC
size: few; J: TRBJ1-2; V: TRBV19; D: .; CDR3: CASSPRFQGYGYTF; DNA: TGTGCCAGTAGTCCCCGTTTTCAGGGGTATGGCTACACCTTC
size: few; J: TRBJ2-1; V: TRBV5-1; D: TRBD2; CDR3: CASSLLADLIGDEQFF; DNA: TGCGCCAGCAGCTTACTAGCGGACCTCATAGGCGATGAGCAGTTCTTC
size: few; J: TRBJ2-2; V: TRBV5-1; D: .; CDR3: CASSYSTVNTGELFF; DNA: TGCGCCAGCAGCTATTCGACAGTTAACACCGGGGAGCTGTTTTTT
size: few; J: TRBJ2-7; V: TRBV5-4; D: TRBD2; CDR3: CASSSAGAPWEQYF; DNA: TGTGCCAGCAGCTCAGCGGGGGCCCCGTGGGAGCAGTACTTC
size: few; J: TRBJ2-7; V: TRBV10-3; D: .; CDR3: CAIRLEKTYEQYF; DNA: TGTGCCATAAGACTAGAGAAGACCTACGAGCAGTACTTC
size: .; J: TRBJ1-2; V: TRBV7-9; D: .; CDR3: CASSSDYGYTF; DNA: TGTGCCAGCAGCTCGGACTATGGCTACACCTTC
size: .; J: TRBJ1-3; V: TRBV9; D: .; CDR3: CASTQGPGNTIYF; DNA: TGTGCCAGCACCCAGGGGCCAGGAAACACCATATATTTT
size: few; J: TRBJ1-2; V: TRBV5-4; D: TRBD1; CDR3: CASSPGQPLDYGYTF; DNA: TGTGCCAGCAGCCCGGGACAGCCTCTTGACTATGGCTACACCTTC
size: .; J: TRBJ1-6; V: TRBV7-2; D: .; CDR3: CASSRRNSPLHF; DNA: TGTGCCAGCAGTAGGAGAAATTCACCCCTCCACTTT
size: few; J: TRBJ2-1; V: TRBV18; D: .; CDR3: CASSPGGLWNEQFF; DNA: TGTGCCAGCTCACCAGGGGGCCTTTGGAATGAGCAGTTCTTC
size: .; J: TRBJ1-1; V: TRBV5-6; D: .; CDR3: CASSLSREHAFF; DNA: TGTGCCAGCAGCTTATCCCGGGAACACGCTTTCTTT
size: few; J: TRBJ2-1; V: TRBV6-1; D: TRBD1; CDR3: CASSARDRVNEQFF; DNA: TGTGCCAGCAGTGCCCGGGACAGGGTGAATGAGCAGTTCTTC
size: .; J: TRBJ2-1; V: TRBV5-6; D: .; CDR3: CASSSEGYEQFF; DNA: TGTGCCAGCAGCTCCGAGGGCTATGAGCAGTTCTTC
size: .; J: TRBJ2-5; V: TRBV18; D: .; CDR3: CASSRAGQETQYF; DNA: TGTGCCAGCTCACGAGCAGGCCAAGAGACCCAGTACTTC
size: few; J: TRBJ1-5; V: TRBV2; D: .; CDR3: CASSEEGVASQPQHF; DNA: TGTGCCAGCAGTGAAGAAGGGGTGGCGAGTCAGCCCCAGCATTTT
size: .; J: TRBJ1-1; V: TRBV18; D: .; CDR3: CASSPGQIMNTEAFF; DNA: TGTGCCAGCTCACCCGGACAGATCATGAACACTGAAGCTTTCTTT
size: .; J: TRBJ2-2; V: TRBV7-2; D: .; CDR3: CASSLDRENTGELFF; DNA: TGTGCCAGCAGCTTAGACAGGGAAAACACCGGGGAGCTGTTTTTT
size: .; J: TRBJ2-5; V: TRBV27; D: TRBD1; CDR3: CASSLSPGTVRETQYF; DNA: TGTGCCAGCAGTTTATCGCCTGGGACAGTCAGAGAGACCCAGTACTTC
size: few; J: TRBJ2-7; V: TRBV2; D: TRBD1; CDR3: CASRTGRGLYEQYF; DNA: TGTGCCAGCAGGACTGGAAGGGGGCTCTACGAGCAGTACTTC
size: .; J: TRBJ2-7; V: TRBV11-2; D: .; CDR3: CASSRSSYEQYF; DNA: TGTGCCAGCAGTCGGAGCTCCTACGAGCAGTACTTC
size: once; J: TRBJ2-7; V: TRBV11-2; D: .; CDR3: CASSPSTYEQYF; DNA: TGTGCCAGCAGCCCTTCTACCTACGAGCAGTACTTC
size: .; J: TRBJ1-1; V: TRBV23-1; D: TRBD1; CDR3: CANRGCFEAFF; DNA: TGCGCAAACAGGGGGTGTTTTGAAGCTTTCTTT
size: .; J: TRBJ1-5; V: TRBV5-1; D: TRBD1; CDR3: CASSSGQGNQPQHF; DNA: TGCGCCAGCAGCTCCGGACAGGGCAATCAGCCCCAGCATTTT
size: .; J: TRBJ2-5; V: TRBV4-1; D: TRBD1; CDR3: CASSQAGQGTETQYF; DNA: TGCGCCAGCAGCCAAGCCGGACAGGGGACGGAGACCCAGTACTTC
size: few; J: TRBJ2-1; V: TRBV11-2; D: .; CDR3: CASSEGALYNEQFF; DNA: TGTGCCAGCAGCGAGGGCGCCCTATACAATGAGCAGTTCTTC
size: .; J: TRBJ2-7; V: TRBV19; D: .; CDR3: CASSPGPGWYEQYF; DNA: TGTGCCAGTAGTCCCGGACCAGGGTGGTACGAGCAGTACTTC
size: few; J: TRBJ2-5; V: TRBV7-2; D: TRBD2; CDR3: CASSFIAGGQETQYF; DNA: TGTGCCAGCAGCTTCATAGCGGGGGGTCAAGAGACCCAGTACTTC
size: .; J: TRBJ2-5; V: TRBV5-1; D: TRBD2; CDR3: CASSLVSGTSGGTQYF; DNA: TGCGCCAGCAGCTTGGTGAGCGGGACCTCCGGGGGGACCCAGTACTTC
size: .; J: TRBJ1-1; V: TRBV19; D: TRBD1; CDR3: CASSIGTVGTEAFF; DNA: TGTGCCAGTAGTATCGGGACAGTCGGCACTGAAGCTTTCTTT
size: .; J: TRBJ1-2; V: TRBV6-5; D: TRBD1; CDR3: CASRADRVRGYTF; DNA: TGTGCCAGCAGAGCTGACAGGGTTCGCGGCTACACCTTC
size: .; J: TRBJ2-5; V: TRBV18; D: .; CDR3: CASSPPAGRIQETQYF; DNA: TGTGCCAGCTCACCACCGGCGGGACGGATCCAAGAGACCCAGTACTTC
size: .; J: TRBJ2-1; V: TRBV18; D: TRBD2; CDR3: CASSGTSGYYNEQFF; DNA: TGTGCCAGCTCAGGAACTAGCGGGTACTACAATGAGCAGTTCTTC
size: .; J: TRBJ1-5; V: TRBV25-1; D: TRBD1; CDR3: CASSPTGVGRSNQPQHF; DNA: TGTGCCAGCAGCCCTACAGGGGTGGGTCGGAGCAATCAGCCCCAGCATTTT
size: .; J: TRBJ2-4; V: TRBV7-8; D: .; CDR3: CASSSDQGNIQYF; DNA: TGTGCCAGCAGCTCAGATCAGGGGAACATTCAGTACTTC
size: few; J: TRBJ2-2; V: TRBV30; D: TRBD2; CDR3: CAWRLAGNTGELFF; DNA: TGTGCCTGGAGGCTAGCGGGGAACACCGGGGAGCTGTTTTTT
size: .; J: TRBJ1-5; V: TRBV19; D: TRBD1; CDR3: CASSIVQGGNQPQHF; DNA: TGTGCCAGTAGTATAGTACAGGGGGGCAATCAGCCCCAGCATTTT
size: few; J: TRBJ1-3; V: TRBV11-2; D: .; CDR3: CASSFAGFSGNTIYF; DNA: TGTGCCAGCAGCTTTGCGGGTTTCTCTGGAAACACCATATATTTT